This T cell receptor (beta chain) was sequenced in a study of blood T cell repertoires in COVID-19. Study-level background: Samples taken during acute and convalescent COVID-19 were collected in the United States, Italy and Spain. PBMCs, B-cell-depleted T cells, or T cells provided the cDNA or gDNA that made up the material.

This clone was seen more than once but under ten times. One end of the junction is discordant with germline, which a read error may explain. Germline assignment: CDR1 SNHLY and CDR2 FYNNEI. The CDR3 has 18 amino acids. In the original workflow: Amplifying reference gene primers gave estimates of nucleated cell counts. TCRdb's copy holds only in-frame clones and misses some; the assay was immunoSEQ multiplex PCR. That table is the source of V, J and clone size, and D and trimming were worked out from the DNA. The sample records over 250,000 clones, about 81% being singletons. This clonotype was sampled from a human donor with COVID-19, enrolled during active disease. The donor label of this sample is uncertain. This chain joins TRBV2 and TRBJ2-7; D is perhaps TRBD1 (5 bases). The sequencing sample was made of peripheral blood. Here the CDR3 DNA reads TGTGCCAGCTGTGAAGACAGACCCGCTTCTTATTACTCCTACGAGCAGTACTTC. Amino acid sequence: CASCEDRPASYYSYEQYF.